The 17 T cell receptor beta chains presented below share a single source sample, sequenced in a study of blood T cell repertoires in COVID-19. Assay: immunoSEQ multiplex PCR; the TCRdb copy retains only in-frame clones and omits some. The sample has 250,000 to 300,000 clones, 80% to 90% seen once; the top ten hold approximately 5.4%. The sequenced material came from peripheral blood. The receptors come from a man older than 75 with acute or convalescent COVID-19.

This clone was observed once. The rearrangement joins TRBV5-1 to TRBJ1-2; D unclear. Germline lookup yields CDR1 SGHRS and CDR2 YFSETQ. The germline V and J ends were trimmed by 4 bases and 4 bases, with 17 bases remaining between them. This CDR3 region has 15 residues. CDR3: CASSLFVPPGYGYTF. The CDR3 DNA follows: TGCGCCAGCAGCCTATTCGTCCCACCAGGCTATGGCTACACCTTC.

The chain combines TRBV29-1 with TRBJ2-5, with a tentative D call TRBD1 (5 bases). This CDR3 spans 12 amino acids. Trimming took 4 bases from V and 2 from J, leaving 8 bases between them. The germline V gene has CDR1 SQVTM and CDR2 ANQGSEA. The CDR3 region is CSVGAGQETQYF. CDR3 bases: TGCAGCGTTGGGGCAGGGCAAGAGACCCAGTACTTC.

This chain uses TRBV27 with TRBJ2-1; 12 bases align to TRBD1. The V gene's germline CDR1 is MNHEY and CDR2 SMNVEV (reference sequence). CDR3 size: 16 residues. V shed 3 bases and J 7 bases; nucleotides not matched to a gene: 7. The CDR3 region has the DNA TGTGCCAGCAGTTTCAGAGGGACAGGGGGCCAAAATGAGCAGTTCTTC. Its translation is CASSFRGTGGQNEQFF.

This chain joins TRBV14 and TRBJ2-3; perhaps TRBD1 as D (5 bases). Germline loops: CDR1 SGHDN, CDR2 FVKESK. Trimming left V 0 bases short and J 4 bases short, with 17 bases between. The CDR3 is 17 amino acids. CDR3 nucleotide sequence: TGTGCCAGCAGCCAAGATTTTATTGCGGCCAGGGCAGATACGCAGTATTTT. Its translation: CASSQDFIAARADTQYF.

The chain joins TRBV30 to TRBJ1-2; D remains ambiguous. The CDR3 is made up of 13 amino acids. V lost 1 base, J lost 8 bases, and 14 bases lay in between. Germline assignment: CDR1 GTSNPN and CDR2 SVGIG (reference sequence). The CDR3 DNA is TGTGCCTGGAGTGGGGGAGATTTCGGCGGCTACACCTTC. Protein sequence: CAWSGGDFGGYTF.

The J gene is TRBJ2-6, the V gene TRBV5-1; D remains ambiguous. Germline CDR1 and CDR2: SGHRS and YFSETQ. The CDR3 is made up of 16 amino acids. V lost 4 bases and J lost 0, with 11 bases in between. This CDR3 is CASSAGYSSGANVLTF. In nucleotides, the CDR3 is TGCGCCAGCAGCGCAGGATACTCCTCTGGGGCCAACGTCCTGACTTTC. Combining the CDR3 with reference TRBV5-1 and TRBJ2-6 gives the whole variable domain KAGVTQTPRYLIKTRGQQVTLSCSPISGHRSVSWYQQTPGQGLQFLFEYFSETQRNKGNFPGRFSGRQFSNSRSEMNVSTLELGDSALYLCASSAGYSSGANVLTFGAGSRLTVL.

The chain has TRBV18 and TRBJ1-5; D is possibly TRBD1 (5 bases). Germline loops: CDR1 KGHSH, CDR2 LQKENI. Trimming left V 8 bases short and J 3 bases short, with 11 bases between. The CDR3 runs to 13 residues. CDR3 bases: TGTGCCAGCACCTGGGGGGTCAATCAGCCCCAGCATTTT. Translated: CASTWGVNQPQHF.

The CDR3 coding sequence is TGTGCCAGCTCACCTGGACAGGACCATGGCTACACCTTC. Translating it yields CASSPGQDHGYTF. The chain combines TRBV18 with TRBJ1-2, with TRBD1 identical over 7 bases. The CDR3 spans 13 residues. J was trimmed by 6 bases and V by 3 bases; bases with no gene match: 4. Per the germline V gene, CDR1 is KGHSH and CDR2 is LQKENI.

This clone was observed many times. The CDR3 loop is CASSRGQGWTEAFF. The CDR3 region has the DNA TGTGCCAGCAGCAGAGGACAGGGGTGGACTGAAGCTTTCTTT. V usage is TRBV7-2 and J usage is TRBJ1-1; 9 bases are a match to TRBD1. The CDR3 runs to 14 residues. The germline V gene encodes CDR1 SGHTA and CDR2 FQGNSA. V lost 5 bases to trimming and J lost 5 bases; unmatched junction nucleotides: 6.

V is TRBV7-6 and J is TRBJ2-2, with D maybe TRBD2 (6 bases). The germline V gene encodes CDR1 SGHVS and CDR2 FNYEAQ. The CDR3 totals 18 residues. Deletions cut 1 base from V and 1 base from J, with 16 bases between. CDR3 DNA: TGTGCCAGCAGCTTAGTACAGGTGGGCGGGAAGAACACCGGGGAGCTGTTTTTT. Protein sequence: CASSLVQVGGKNTGELFF.

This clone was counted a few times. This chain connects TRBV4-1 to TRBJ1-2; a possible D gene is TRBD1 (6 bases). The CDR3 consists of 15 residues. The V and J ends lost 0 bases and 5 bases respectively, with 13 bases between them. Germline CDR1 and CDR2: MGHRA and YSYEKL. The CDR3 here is CASSQDPGEGYGYTF. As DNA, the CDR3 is TGCGCCAGCAGCCAAGATCCAGGGGAGGGATATGGCTACACCTTC.

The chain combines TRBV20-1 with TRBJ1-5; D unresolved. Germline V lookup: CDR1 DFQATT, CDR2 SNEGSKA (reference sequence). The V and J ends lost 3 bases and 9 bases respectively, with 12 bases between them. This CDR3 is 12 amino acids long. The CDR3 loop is CSASLVSGPQHF. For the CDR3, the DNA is TGCAGTGCTAGTTTGGTTTCCGGGCCCCAGCATTTT.

CDR3 coding DNA: TGTGCCAGCAGCTCGACTAGCGTTAGCACAGATACGCAGTATTTT. As protein: CASSSTSVSTDTQYF. V usage is TRBV7-9 and J usage is TRBJ2-3; TRBD2 aligns across 8 bases. V shed 4 bases and J 0 bases; nucleotides not matched to a gene: 3. Germline V gene data show CDR1 as SEHNR and CDR2 as FQNEAQ (reference sequence). The CDR3 loop spans 15 amino acids.

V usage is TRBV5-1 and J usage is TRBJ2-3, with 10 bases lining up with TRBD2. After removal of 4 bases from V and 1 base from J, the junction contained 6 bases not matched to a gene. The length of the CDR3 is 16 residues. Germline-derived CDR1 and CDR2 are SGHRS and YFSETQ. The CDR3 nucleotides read TGCGCCAGCAGCGGCCCTAGCGGGAGTGGCACAGATACGCAGTATTTT. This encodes CASSGPSGSGTDTQYF. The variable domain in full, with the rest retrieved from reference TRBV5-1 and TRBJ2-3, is KAGVTQTPRYLIKTRGQQVTLSCSPISGHRSVSWYQQTPGQGLQFLFEYFSETQRNKGNFPGRFSGRQFSNSRSEMNVSTLELGDSALYLCASSGPSGSGTDTQYFGPGTRLTVL.

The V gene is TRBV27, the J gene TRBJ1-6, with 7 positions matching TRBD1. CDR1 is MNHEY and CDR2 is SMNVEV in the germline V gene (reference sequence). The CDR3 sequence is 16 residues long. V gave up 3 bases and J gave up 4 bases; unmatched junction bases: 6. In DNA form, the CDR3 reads TGTGCCAGCAGTTTCCACGGGACAGTGTATAATTCACCCCTCCACTTT. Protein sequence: CASSFHGTVYNSPLHF.

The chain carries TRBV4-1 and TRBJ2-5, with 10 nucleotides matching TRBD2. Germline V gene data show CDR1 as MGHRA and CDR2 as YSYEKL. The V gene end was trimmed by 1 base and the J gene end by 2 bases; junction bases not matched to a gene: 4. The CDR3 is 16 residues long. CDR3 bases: TGCGCCAGCAGCCAAGCCCGAGCGGGAGGGCAAGAGACCCAGTACTTC. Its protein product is CASSQARAGGQETQYF.

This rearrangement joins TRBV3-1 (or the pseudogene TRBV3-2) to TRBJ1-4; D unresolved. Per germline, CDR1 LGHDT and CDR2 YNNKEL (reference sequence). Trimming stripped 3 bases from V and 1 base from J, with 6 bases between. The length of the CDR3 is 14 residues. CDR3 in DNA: TGTGCCAGCAGCCATCACAGAACTAATGAAAAACTGTTTTTT. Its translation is CASSHHRTNEKLFF.